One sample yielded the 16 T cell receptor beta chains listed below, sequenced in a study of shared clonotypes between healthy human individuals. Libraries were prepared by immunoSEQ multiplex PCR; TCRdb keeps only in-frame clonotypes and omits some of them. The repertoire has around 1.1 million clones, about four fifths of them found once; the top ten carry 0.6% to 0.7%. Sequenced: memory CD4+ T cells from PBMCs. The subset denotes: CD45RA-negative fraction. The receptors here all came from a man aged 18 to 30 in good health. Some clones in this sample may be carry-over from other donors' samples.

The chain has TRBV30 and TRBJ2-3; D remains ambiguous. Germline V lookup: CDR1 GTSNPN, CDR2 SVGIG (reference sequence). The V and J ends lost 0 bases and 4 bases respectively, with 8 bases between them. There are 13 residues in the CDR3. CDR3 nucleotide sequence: TGTGCCTGGAGTGTACGGGTCGCAGATACGCAGTATTTT. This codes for CAWSVRVADTQYF.

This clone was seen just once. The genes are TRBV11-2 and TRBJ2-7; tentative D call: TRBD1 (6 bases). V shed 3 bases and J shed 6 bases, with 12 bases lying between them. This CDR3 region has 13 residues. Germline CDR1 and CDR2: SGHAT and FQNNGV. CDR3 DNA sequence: TGTGCCAGCAGCTTCGACCTCAGGGGCGAGCAGTACTTC. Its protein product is CASSFDLRGEQYF. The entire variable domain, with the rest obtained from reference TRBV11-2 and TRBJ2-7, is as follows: EAGVAQSPRYKIIEKRQSVAFWCNPISGHATLYWYQQILGQGPKLLIQFQNNGVVDDSQLPKDRFSAERLKGVDSTLKIQPAKLEDSAVYLCASSFDLRGEQYFGPGTRLTVT.

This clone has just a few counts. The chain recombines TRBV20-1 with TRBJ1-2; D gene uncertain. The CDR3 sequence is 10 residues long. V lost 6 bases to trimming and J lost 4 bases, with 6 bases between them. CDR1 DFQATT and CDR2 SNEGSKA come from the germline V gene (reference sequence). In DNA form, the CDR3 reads TGCAGTGCGGCCGGCTATGGCTACACCTTC. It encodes CSAAGYGYTF.

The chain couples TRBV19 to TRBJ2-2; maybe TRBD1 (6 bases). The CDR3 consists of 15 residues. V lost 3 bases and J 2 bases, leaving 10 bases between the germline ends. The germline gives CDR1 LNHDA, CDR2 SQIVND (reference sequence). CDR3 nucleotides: TGTGCCAGTAGTATGTTGGGGGCAAACACCGGGGAGCTGTTTTTT. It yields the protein CASSMLGANTGELFF.

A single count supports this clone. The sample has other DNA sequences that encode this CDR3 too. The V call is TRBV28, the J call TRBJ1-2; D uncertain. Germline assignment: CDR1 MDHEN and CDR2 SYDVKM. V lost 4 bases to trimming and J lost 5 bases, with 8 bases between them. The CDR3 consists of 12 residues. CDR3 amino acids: CASSYLRYGYTF. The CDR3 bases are TGTGCCAGCAGTTATTTGAGGTATGGCTACACCTTC.

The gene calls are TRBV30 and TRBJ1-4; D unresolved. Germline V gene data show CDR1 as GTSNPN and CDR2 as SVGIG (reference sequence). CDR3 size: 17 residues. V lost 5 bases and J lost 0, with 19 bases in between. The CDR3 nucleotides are TGTGCCTGGGACGGACGAACAACGTTAGCAACTAATGAAAAACTGTTTTTT. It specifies CAWDGRTTLATNEKLFF. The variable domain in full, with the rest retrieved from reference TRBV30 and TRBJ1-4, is SQTIHQWPATLVQPVGSPLSLECTVEGTSNPNLYWYRQAAGRGLQLLFYSVGIGQISSEVPQNLSASRPQDRQFILSSKKLLLSDSGFYLCAWDGRTTLATNEKLFFGSGTQLSVL.

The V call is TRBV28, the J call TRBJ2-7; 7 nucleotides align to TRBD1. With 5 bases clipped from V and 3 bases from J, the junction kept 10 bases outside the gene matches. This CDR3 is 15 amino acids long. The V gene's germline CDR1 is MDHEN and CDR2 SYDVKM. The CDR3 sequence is CASSTPGQNLYEQYF. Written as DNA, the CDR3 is TGTGCCAGCAGTACCCCGGGACAGAACCTCTACGAGCAGTACTTC.

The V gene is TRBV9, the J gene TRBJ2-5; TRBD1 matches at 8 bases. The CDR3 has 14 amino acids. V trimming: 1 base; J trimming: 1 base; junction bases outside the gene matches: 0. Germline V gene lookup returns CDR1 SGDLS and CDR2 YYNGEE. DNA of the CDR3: TGTGCCAGCAGCGTACAGGGGGCCCAAGAGACCCAGTACTTC. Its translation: CASSVQGAQETQYF. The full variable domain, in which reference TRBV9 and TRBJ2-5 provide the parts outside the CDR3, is DSGVTQTPKHLITATGQRVTLRCSPRSGDLSVYWYQQSLDQGLQFLIQYYNGEERAKGNILERFSAQQFPDLHSELNLSSLELGDSALYFCASSVQGAQETQYFGPGTRLLVL.

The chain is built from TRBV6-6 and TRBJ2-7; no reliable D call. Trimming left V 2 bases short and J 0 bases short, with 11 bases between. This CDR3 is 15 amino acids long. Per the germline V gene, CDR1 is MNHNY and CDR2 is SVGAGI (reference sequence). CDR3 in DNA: TGTGCCAGCAGTTACGTGGGGTTAGACTCCTACGAGCAGTACTTC. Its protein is CASSYVGLDSYEQYF.

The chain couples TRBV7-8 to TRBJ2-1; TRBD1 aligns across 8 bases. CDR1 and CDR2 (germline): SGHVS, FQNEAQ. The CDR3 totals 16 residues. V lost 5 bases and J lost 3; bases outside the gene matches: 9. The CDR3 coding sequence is TGTGCCAGCAGCATCCAGGGACAGGTGTTCTACAATGAGCAGTTCTTC. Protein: CASSIQGQVFYNEQFF.

The CDR3, as DNA: TGCGCCAGCAGCCAAGAAAGGCTAGCGGGGGAGACCCAGTACTTC. Protein product: CASSQERLAGETQYF. The rearrangement links TRBV4-1 to TRBJ2-5; 9 bases are a match to TRBD2. Per the germline V gene, CDR1 is MGHRA and CDR2 is YSYEKL. V was clipped by 0 bases and J by 5 bases; unmatched bases: 4. The CDR3 runs to 15 residues.

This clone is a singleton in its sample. The CDR3 sequence is CSAYRAQTQYF. The CDR3 DNA sequence: TGCAGTGCTTACAGGGCGCAGACCCAGTACTTC. The chain has TRBV20-1 and TRBJ2-5, with D possibly TRBD1 on 6 matching bases. Per the germline V gene, CDR1 is DFQATT and CDR2 is SNEGSKA (reference sequence). This CDR3 has 11 residues. The V and J ends lost 5 bases and 6 bases respectively, with 10 bases between them.

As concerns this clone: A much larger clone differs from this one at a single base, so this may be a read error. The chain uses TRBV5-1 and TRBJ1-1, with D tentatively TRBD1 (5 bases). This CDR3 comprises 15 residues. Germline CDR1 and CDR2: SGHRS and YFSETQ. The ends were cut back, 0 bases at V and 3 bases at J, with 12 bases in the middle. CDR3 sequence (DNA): TGCGCCAGCAGCTTGGATTCGGCGGGGGACACTGAAGCTTTCTTT. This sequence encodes CASSLDSAGDTEAFF. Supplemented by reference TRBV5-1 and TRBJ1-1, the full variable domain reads KAGVTQTPRYLIKTRGQQVTLSCSPISGHRSVSWYQQTPGQGLQFLFEYFSETQRNKGNFPGRFSGRQFSNSRSEMNVSTLELGDSALYLCASSLDSAGDTEAFFGQGTRLTVV.

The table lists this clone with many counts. CDR3 amino acids: CASRQQGAYSYEQYF. The CDR3 bases are TGTGCCAGCAGACAACAGGGGGCTTACTCCTACGAGCAGTACTTC. The gene calls are TRBV28 and TRBJ2-7; 9 bases agree with TRBD1. Germline-derived CDR1 and CDR2 are MDHEN and SYDVKM. V dropped 6 bases and J dropped 0; count of bases not matched to a gene: 6. This CDR3 is built from 15 residues.

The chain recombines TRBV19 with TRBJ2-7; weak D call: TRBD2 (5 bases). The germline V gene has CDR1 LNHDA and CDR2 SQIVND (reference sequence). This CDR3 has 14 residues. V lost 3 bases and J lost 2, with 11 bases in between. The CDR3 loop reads CASSIGGRPYEQYF. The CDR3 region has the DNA TGTGCCAGTAGTATTGGTGGGAGACCCTACGAGCAGTACTTC.

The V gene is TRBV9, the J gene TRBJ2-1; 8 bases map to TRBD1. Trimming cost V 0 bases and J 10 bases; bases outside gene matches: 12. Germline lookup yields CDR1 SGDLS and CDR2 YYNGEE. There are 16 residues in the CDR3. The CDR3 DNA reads TGTGCCAGCAGCGTAGAACCAGGGGGGACAGGCGGAGAGCAGTTCTTC. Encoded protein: CASSVEPGGTGGEQFF.